This T cell receptor beta chain was found in a study of T cell repertoires in cytomegalovirus infection. About the research overall: CMV infection together with matching HLA type was indicated by public TCR beta signatures. Study conclusions and caveats: Totalled public TCR beta family frequency picked out people who carried CMV plus the relevant HLA. The ex vivo response showed dominance by HLA-C-restricted CMV-specific TCR beta clonotypes.

This CDR3 is 13 amino acids long. In germline, CDR1 is MDHEN, CDR2 SYDVKM. V shed 8 bases and J 4 bases; nucleotides not matched to a gene: 4. One entry per CDR3 protein, called by TCRdb with MiXCR from the reads. The data show about 140,000 distinct CDR3 sequences, roughly 6% seen once. This clonotype came up many times. Its antigen is still unknown. J is TRBJ2-2 and V is TRBV28; 7 bases match TRBD1. This receptor was taken from a human donor in good health (CMV status not recorded). Some clones in this sample may be carry-over from other donors' samples. Sequencing input: PBMCs. CDR3 sequence (DNA): TGTGCCAGCGGGGACAGACCCACCGGGGAGCTGTTTTTT. Translating gives CASGDRPTGELFF.